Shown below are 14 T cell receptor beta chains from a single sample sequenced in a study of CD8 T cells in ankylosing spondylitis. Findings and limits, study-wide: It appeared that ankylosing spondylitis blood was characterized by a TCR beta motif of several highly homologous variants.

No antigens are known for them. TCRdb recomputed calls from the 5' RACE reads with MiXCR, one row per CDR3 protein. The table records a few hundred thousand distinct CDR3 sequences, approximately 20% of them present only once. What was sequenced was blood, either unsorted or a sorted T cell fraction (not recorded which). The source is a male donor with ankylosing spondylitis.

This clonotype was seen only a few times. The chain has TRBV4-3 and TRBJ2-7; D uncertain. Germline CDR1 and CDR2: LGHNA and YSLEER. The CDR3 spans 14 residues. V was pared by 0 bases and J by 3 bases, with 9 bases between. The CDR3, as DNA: TGCGCCAGCAGCCAAGAGCGCCACCACTACGAGCAGTACTTC. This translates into CASSQERHHYEQYF.

CDR3 in DNA: TGTGCCAGCAGCCCGGGACCCCGGTCGCCGTTCTTC. This encodes CASSPGPRSPFF. The chain combines TRBV12-3 or TRBV12-4 with TRBJ2-1; either TRBD1 or TRBD2 may fit D (5 bases each). The CDR3 consists of 12 residues. Trimming took off 6 bases at V and 15 bases at J, with 18 bases between the two ends.

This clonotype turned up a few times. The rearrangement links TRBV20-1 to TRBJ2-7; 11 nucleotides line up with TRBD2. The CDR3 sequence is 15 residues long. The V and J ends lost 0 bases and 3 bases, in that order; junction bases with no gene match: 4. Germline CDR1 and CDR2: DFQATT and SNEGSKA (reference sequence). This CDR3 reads CSARDQGLAVYEQYF. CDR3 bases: TGCAGTGCTAGAGATCAGGGACTAGCGGTCTACGAGCAGTACTTC.

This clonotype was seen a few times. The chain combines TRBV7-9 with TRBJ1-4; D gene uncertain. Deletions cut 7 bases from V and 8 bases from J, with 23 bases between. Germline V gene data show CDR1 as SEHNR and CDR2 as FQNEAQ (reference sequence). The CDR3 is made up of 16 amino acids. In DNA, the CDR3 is TGTGCCAGCACCCCACCCTGGGCGGGTTGGGGAGAAAAACTGTTTTTT. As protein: CASTPPWAGWGEKLFF.

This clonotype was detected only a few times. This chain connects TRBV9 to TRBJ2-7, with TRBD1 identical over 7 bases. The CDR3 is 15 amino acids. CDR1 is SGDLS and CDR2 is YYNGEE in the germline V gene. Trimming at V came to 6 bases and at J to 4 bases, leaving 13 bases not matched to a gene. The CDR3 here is CASTPGEGAFYEQYF. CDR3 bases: TGTGCCAGCACCCCCGGCGAGGGGGCATTTTACGAGCAGTACTTC.

The CDR3 region is CSARPSSSETQYF. The CDR3 bases are TGCAGTGCTAGGCCCTCCAGTTCAGAGACCCAGTACTTC. The rearrangement uses TRBV20-1 and TRBJ2-5; no reliable D call. The CDR3 consists of 13 residues. The V gene's germline CDR1 is DFQATT and CDR2 SNEGSKA (reference sequence). The ends were cut back, 3 bases at V and 4 bases at J, with 12 bases in the middle.

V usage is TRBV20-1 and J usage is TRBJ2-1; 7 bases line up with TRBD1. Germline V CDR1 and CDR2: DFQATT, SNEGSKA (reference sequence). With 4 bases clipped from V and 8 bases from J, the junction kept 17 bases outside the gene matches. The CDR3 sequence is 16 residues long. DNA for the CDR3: TGCAGTGCTAACCCAGCACTCAGGACAGGTCTCGATGAGCAGTTCTTC. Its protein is CSANPALRTGLDEQFF.

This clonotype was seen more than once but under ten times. CDR3 in amino acids: CASSEYGQPDEKLFF. For the CDR3, the DNA is TGTGCCAGCAGTGAGTATGGACAGCCTGATGAAAAACTGTTTTTT. The chain employs TRBV2 and TRBJ1-4; tentatively, D is TRBD1 (6 bases). Germline CDR1 SNHLY, CDR2 FYNNEI. V shed 3 bases and J shed 6 bases, with 14 bases lying between them. This CDR3 has 15 residues. Complete variable domain (other parts from reference TRBV2 and TRBJ1-4): EPEVTQTPSHQVTQMGQEVILRCVPISNHLYFYWYRQILGQKVEFLVSFYNNEISEKSEIFDDQFSVERPDGSNFTLKIRSTKLEDSAMYFCASSEYGQPDEKLFFGSGTQLSVL.

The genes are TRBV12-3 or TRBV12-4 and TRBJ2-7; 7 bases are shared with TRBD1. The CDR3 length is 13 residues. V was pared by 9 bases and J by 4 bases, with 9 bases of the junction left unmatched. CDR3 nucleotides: TGTGCCAGTATGCGGACAGGTAGTTACGAGCAGTACTTC. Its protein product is CASMRTGSYEQYF.

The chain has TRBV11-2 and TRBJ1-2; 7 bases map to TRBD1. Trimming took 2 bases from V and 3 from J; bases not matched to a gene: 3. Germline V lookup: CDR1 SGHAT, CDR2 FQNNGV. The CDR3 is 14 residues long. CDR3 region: CASSLLGTDYGYTF. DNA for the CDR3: TGTGCCAGCAGCTTACTAGGGACAGACTATGGCTACACCTTC.

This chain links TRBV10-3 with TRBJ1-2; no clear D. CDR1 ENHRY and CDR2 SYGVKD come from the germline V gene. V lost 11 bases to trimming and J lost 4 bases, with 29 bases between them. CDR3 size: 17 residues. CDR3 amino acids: CAVCDFGAEEGPYGYTF. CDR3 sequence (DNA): TGTGCCGTGTGTGATTTTGGTGCCGAGGAGGGTCCCTATGGCTACACCTTC.

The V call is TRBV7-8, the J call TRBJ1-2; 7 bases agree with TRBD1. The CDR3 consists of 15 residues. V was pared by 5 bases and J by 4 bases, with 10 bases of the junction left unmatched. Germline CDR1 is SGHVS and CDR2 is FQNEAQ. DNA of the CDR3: TGTGCCAGCAGCCCCATCCCGGGACAGTCCTATGGCTACACCTTC. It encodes CASSPIPGQSYGYTF.

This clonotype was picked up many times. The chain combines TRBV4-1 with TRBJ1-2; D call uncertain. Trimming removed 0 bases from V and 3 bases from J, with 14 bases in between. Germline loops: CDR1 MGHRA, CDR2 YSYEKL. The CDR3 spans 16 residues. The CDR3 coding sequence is TGCGCCAGCAGCCAAGATACGGGCGCTTCAGACTATGGCTACACCTTC. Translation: CASSQDTGASDYGYTF.

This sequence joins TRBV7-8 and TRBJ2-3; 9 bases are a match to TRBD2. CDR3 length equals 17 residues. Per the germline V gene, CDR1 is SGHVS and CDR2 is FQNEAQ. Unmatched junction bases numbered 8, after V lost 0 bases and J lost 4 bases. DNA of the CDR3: TGTGCCAGCAGCTTAGCGCTCGGTAGCGGGGGTCCAGATACGCAGTATTTT. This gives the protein CASSLALGSGGPDTQYF. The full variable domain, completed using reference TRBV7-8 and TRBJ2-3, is GAGVSQSPRYKVAKRGQDVALRCDPISGHVSLFWYQQALGQGPEFLTYFQNEAQLDKSGLPSDRFFAERPEGSVSTLKIQRTQQEDSAVYLCASSLALGSGGPDTQYFGPGTRLTVL.